This T cell receptor (beta chain) was captured in a study of cytotoxic CD8 clonotypes in ibrutinib-treated CLL. Study details: The taking of response samples occurred after a median roughly twelve months of treatment, with a range of 6 to 36.

Study findings and constraints: Private clonotypes, not public ones, expanded at ibrutinib response.

A note on this clone: Its antigen is not identified.

The V and J ends lost 1 base and 0 bases respectively, with 10 bases between them. This CDR3 region has 16 residues. Germline V CDR1 and CDR2: SGHVS, FQNEAQ. Measured with immunoSEQ multiplex PCR; TCRdb has only the in-frame clones, and not every one. In the table there are around 250,000 clones, less than 75% of which are singletons. The TCR sequence derives from a human donor with chronic lymphocytic leukemia. The sample was PBMCs, taken after 24 months of ibrutinib treatment. The chain has TRBV7-8 and TRBJ1-5; D ambiguous. The CDR3 here is CASSLVAPYSNQPQHF. CDR3 nucleotides: TGTGCCAGCAGCTTAGTCGCACCCTATAGCAATCAGCCCCAGCATTTT. The variable domain in full, with the rest retrieved from reference TRBV7-8 and TRBJ1-5, is GAGVSQSPRYKVAKRGQDVALRCDPISGHVSLFWYQQALGQGPEFLTYFQNEAQLDKSGLPSDRFFAERPEGSVSTLKIQRTQQEDSAVYLCASSLVAPYSNQPQHFGDGTRLSIL.